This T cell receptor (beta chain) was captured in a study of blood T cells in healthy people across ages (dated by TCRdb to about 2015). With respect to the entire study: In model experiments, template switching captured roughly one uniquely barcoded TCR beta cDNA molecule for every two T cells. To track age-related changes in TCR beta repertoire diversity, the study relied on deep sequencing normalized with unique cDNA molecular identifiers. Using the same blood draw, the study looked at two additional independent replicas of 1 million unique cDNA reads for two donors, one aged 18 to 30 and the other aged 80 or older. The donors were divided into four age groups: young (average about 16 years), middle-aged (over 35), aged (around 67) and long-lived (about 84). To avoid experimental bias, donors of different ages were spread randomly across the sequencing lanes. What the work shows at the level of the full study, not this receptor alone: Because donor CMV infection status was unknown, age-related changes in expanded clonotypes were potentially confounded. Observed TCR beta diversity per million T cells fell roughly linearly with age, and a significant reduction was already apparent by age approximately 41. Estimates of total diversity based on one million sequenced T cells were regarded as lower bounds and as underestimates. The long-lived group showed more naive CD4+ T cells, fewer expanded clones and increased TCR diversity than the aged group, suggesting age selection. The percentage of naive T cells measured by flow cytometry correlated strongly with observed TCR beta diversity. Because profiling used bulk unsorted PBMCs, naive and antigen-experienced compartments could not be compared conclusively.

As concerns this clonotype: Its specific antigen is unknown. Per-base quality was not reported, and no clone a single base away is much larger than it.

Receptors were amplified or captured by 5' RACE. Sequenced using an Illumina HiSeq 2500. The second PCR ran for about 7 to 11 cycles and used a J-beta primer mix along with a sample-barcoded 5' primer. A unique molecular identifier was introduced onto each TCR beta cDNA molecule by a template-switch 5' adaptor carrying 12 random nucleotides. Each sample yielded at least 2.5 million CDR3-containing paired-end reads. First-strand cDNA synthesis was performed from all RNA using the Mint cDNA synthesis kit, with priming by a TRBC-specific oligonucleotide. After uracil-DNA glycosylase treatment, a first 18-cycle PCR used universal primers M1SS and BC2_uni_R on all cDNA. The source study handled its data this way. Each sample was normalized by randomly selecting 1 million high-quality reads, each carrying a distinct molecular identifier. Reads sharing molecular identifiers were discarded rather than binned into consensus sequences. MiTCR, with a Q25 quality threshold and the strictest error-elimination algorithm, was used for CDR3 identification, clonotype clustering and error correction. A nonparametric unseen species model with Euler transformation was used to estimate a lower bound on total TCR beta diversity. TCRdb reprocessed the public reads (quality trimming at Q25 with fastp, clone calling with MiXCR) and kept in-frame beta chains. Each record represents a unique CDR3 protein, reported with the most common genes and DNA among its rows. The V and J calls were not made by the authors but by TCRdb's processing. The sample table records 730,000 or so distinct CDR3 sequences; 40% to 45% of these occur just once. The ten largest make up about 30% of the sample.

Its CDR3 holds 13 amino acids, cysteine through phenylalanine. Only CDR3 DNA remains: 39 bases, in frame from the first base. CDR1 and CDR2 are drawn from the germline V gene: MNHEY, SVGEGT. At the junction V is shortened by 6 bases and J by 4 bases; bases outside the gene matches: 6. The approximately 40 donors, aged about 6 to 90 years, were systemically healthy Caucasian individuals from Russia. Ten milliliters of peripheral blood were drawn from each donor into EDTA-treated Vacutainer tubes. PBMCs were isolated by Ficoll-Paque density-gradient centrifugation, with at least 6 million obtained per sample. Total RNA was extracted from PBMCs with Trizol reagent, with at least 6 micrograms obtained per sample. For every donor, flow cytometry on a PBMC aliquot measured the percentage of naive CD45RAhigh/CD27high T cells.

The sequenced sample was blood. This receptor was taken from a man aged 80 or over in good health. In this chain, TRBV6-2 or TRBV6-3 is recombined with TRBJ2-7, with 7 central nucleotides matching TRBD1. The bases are TGTGCCAGCAGACCGACAGGGACGTACGAGCAGTACTTC. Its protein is CASRPTGTYEQYF.